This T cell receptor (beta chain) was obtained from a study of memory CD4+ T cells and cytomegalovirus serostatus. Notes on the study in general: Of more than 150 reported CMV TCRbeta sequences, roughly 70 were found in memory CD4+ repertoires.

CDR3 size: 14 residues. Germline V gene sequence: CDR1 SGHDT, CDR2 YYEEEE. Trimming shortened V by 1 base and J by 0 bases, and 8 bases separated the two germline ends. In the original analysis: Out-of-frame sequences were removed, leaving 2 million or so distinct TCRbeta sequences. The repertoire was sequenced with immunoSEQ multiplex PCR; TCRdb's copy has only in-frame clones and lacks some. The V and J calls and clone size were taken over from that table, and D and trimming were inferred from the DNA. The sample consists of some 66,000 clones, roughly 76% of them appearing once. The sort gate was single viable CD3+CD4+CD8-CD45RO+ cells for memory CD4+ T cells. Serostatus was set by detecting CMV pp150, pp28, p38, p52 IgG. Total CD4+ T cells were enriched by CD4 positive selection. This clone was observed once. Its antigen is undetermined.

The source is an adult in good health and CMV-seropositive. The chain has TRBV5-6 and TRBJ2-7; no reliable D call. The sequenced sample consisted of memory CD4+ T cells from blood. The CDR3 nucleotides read TGTGCCAGCAGCTTGAGGTTTAGCTCCTACGAGCAGTACTTC. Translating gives CASSLRFSSYEQYF.